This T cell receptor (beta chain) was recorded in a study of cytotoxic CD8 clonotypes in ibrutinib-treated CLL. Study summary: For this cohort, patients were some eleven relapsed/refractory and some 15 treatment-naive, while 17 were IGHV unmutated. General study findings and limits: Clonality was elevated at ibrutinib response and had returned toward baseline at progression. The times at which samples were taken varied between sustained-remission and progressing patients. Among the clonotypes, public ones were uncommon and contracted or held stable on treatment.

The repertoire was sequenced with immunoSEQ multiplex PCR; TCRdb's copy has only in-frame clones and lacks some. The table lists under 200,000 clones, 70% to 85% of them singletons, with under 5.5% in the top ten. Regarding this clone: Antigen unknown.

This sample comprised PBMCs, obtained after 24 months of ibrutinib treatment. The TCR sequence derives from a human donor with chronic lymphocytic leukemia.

The CDR3 DNA reads TGTGCCAGCAGTCAGGGGGTCGGCTATGGCTACACCTTC. Its translation: CASSQGVGYGYTF. The chain employs TRBV6-1 and TRBJ1-2; 7 bases fit TRBD1. Germline V gene lookup returns CDR1 MNHNS and CDR2 SASEGT. CDR3 length equals 13 residues. V lost 5 bases to trimming and J lost 4 bases; unmatched junction nucleotides: 4.